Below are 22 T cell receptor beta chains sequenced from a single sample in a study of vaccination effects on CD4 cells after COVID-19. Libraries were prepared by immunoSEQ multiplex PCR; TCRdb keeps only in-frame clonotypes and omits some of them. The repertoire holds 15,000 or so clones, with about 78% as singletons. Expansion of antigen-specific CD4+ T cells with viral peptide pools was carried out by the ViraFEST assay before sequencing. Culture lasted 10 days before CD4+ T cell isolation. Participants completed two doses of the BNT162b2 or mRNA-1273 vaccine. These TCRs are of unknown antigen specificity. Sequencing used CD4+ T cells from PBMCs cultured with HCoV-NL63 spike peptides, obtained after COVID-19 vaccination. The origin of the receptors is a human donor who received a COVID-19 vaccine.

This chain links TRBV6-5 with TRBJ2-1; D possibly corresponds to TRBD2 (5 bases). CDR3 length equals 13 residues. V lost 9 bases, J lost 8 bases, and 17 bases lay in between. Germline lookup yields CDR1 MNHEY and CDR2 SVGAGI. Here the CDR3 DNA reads TGTGCCAGTCGGGGAGCGCGGAGAGATGAGCAGTTCTTC. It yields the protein CASRGARRDEQFF.

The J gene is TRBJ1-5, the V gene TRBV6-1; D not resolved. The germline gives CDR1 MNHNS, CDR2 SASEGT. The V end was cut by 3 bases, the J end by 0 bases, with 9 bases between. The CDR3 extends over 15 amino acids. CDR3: CASSDGSYSNQPQHF. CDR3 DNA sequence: TGTGCCAGCAGTGATGGATCATATAGCAATCAGCCCCAGCATTTT.

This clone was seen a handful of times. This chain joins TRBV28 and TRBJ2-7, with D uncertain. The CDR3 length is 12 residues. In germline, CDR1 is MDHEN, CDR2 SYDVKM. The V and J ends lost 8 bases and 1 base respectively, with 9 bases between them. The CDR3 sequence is CASSSGSYEQYF. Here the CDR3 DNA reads TGTGCCAGCTCATCGGGTTCCTACGAGCAGTACTTC.

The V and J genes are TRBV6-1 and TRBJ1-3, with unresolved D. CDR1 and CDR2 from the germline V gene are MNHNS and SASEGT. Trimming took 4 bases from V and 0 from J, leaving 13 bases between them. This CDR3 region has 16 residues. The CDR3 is CASSGARFDSGNTIYF. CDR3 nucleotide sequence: TGTGCCAGCAGTGGGGCACGTTTTGACTCTGGAAACACCATATATTTT.

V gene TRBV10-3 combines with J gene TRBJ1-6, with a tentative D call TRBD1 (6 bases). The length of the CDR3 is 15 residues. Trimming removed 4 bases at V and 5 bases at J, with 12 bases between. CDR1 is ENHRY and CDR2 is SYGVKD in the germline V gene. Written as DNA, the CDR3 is TGTGCCATCAGTGCGGGGGGGGCTGATAATTCACCCCTCCACTTT. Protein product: CAISAGGADNSPLHF.

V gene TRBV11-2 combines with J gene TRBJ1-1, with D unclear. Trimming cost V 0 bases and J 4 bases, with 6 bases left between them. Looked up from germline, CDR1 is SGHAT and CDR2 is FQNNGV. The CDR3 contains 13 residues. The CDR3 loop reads CASSLEQFTEAFF. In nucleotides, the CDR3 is TGTGCCAGCAGCTTAGAACAGTTCACTGAAGCTTTCTTT.

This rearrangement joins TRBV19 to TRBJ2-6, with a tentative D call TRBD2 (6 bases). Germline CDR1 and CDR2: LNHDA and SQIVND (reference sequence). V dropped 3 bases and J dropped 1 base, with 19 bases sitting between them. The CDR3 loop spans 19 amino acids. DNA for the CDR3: TGTGCCAGTAGTATTGCGGCGGGGCCGGCCGCTTCTGGGGCCAACGTCCTGACTTTC. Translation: CASSIAAGPAASGANVLTF.

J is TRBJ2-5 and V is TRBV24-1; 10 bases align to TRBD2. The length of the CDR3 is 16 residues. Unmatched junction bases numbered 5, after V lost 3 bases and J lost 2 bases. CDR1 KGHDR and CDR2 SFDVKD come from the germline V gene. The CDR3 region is CATSDTLAGVQETQYF. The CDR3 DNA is TGTGCCACCAGTGATACTCTAGCGGGAGTACAAGAGACCCAGTACTTC.

The CDR3 DNA is TGTGCCAGCTCAGCGACACAGAACACTGAAGCTTTCTTT. It translates to CASSATQNTEAFF. The V call is TRBV18, the J call TRBJ1-1, with D uncertain. This CDR3 is 13 amino acids long. Germline CDR1 reads KGHSH; CDR2 reads LQKENI. V was cut by 5 bases and J by 1 base, with 8 bases left in between.

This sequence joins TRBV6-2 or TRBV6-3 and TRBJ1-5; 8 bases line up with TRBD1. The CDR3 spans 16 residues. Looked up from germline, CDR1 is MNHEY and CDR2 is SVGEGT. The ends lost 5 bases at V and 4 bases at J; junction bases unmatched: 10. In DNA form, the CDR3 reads TGTGCCAGCAGTCCCTATTCAGGGGGCTATAATCAGCCCCAGCATTTT. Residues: CASSPYSGGYNQPQHF.

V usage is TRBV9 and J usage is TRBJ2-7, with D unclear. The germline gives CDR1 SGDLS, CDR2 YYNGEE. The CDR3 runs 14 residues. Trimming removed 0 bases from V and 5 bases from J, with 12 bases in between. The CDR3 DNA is TGTGCCAGCAGCGTAGATCTCCGTCCTCACGAGCAGTACTTC. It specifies CASSVDLRPHEQYF.

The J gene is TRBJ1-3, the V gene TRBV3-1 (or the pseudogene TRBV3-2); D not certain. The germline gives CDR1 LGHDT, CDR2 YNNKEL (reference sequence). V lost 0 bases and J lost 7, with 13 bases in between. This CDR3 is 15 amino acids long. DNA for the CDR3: TGTGCCAGCAGCCAAGACGCGCCGTTATCCAACACCATATATTTT. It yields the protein CASSQDAPLSNTIYF.

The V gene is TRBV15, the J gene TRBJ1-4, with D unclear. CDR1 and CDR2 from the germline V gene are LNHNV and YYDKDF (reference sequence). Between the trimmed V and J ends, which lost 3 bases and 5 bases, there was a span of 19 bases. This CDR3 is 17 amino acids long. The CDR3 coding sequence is TGTGCCACCAGCAGGGCCCTTGGAGCGTCGCAAAATGAAAAACTGTTTTTT. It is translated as CATSRALGASQNEKLFF.

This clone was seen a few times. CDR3 residues: CASTQQGAANTEAFF. In DNA, the CDR3 is TGTGCCAGCACACAACAGGGGGCTGCGAACACTGAAGCTTTCTTT. This chain connects TRBV25-1 to TRBJ1-1, with 9 positions matching TRBD1. The length of the CDR3 is 15 residues. Trimming took 7 bases from V and 1 from J; bases not matched to a gene: 7. The germline V gene has CDR1 MGHDK and CDR2 SYGVNS.

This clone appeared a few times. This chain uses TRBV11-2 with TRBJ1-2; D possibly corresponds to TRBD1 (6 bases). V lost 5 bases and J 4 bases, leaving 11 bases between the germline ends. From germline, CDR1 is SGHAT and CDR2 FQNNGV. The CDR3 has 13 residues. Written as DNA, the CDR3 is TGTGCCAGCAGCCGAACAGGGCCCTATGGCTACACCTTC. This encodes CASSRTGPYGYTF.

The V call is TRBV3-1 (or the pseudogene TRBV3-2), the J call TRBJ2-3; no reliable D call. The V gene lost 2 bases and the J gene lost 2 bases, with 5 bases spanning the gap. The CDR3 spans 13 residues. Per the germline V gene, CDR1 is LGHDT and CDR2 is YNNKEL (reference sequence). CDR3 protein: CASSQLHTDTQYF. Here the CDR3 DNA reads TGTGCCAGCAGCCAATTACACACAGATACGCAGTATTTT.

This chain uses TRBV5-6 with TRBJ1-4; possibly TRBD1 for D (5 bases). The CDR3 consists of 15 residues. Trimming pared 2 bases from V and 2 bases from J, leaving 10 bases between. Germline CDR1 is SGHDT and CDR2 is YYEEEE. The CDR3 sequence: CASSFVGGTNEKLFF. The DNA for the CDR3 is TGTGCCAGCAGCTTCGTCGGGGGGACTAATGAAAAACTGTTTTTT.

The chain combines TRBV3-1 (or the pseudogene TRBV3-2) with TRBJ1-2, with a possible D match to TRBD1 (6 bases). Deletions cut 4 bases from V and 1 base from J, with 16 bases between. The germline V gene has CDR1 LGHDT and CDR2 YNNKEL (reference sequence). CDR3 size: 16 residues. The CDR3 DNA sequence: TGTGCCAGCAGCCCTCCCTCGAGAGGGGGTAACTATGGCTACACCTTC. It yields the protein CASSPPSRGGNYGYTF.

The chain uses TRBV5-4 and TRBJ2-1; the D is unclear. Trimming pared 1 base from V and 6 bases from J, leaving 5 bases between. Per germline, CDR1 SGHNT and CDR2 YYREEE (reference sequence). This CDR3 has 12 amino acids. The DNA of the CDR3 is TGTGCCAGCAGCTTGATGTTCAATGAGCAGTTCTTC. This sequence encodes CASSLMFNEQFF.

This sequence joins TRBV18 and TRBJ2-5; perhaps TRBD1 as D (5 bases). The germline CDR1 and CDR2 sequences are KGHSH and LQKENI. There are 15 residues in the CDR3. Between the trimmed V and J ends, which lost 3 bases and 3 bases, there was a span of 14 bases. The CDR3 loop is CASSPVQGEKETQYF. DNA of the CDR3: TGTGCCAGCTCACCTGTACAAGGGGAAAAAGAGACCCAGTACTTC.

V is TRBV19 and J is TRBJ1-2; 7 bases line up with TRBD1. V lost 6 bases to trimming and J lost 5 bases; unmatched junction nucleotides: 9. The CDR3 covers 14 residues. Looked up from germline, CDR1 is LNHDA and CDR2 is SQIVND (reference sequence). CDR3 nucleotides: TGTGCCAGTAGCCGAGGCAGGGGGGAATATGGCTACACCTTC. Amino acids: CASSRGRGEYGYTF.

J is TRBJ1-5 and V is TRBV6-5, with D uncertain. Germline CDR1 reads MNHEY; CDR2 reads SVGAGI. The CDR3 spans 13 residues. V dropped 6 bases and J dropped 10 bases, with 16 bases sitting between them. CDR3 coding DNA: TGTGCCAGCAGCCCAGTACCGGTCCTCCCCCAGCATTTT. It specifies CASSPVPVLPQHF.